These 32 T cell receptor beta chains were sequenced from one sample in a study of cytomegalovirus exposure and HLA in healthy donors. Amplification used 60 Vbeta primers and 13 Jbeta primers. Assay: immunoSEQ multiplex PCR; the TCRdb copy retains only in-frame clones and omits some. The sample has approximately 77,000 clones, about three quarters seen once. The sample comprised PBMCs. These receptors were collected from a man aged 40-49 years in good health and CMV-seronegative.

The rearrangement uses TRBV28 and TRBJ2-5, with D perhaps TRBD1 (6 bases). This CDR3 comprises 12 residues. Germline CDR1 reads MDHEN; CDR2 reads SYDVKM. V gave up 5 bases and J gave up 7 bases, with 11 bases separating them. The CDR3 DNA sequence: TGTGCCAGCAGTATTACAGGGAGGACCCAGTACTTC. Translated, it gives CASSITGRTQYF.

The chain uses TRBV9 and TRBJ1-3; D is uncertain. Germline-derived CDR1 and CDR2 are SGDLS and YYNGEE. This CDR3 is 14 amino acids long. The V and J ends lost 0 bases and 0 bases respectively, with 4 bases between them. The CDR3 spells CASSVGSSGNTIYF. The CDR3 DNA reads TGTGCCAGCAGCGTAGGCAGCTCTGGAAACACCATATATTTT.

CDR3 DNA: TGTGCCAGCAGCCCCCGGGTGAACACCGGGGAGCTGTTTTTT. Protein: CASSPRVNTGELFF. The V gene is TRBV7-3, the J gene TRBJ2-2; D remains unclear. Germline V gene lookup returns CDR1 SGHTA and CDR2 FQGTGA. CDR3 size: 14 residues. V was shortened by 5 bases and J by 1 base, with 8 bases between the two germline ends.

The chain is built from TRBV5-4 and TRBJ2-2; TRBD2 matches 14 bases. The CDR3 contains 17 residues. Unmatched junction bases numbered 11, after V lost 6 bases and J lost 7 bases. Germline V gives CDR1 SGHNT, CDR2 YYREEE (reference sequence). The CDR3: CASTKGLAGGQGGELFF. The CDR3 DNA sequence: TGTGCCAGCACCAAAGGACTAGCGGGAGGCCAGGGCGGGGAGCTGTTTTTT.

This chain connects TRBV6-1 to TRBJ1-5; D is possibly TRBD1 (6 bases). The CDR3 has 16 residues. Germline loops: CDR1 MNHNS, CDR2 SASEGT. Trimming cost V 1 base and J 1 base, with 11 bases left between them. As DNA, the CDR3 is TGTGCCAGCAGTGAAGTAGGGGGATTCAGCAATCAGCCCCAGCATTTT. It yields the protein CASSEVGGFSNQPQHF.

The rearrangement joins TRBV5-4 to TRBJ2-3; D is ambiguous. This CDR3 contains 14 residues. Germline V gene lookup returns CDR1 SGHNT and CDR2 YYREEE (reference sequence). V gave up 4 bases and J gave up 2 bases, with 11 bases separating them. CDR3 nucleotides: TGTGCCAGCAGCGGAGAACTCCACACAGATACGCAGTATTTT. Its translation is CASSGELHTDTQYF.

This chain uses TRBV30 with TRBJ2-7; 7 bases are shared with TRBD1. Germline V CDR1 and CDR2: GTSNPN, SVGIG (reference sequence). CDR3 length: 14 residues. The V gene end was trimmed by 2 bases and the J gene end by 7 bases; junction bases not matched to a gene: 11. The CDR3 bases are TGTGCCTGGAGTTTGCAAGGGGGCTCGCGAGAGCAGTACTTC. Its protein is CAWSLQGGSREQYF.

The V gene is TRBV27, the J gene TRBJ2-1; perhaps TRBD2 as D (6 bases). V lost 2 bases and J 11 bases, leaving 13 bases between the germline ends. Per germline, CDR1 MNHEY and CDR2 SMNVEV (reference sequence). CDR3 length: 13 residues. The CDR3 spells CASSLIAAGKQFF. CDR3 nucleotides: TGTGCCAGCAGTTTAATAGCGGCGGGCAAGCAGTTCTTC.

This clone occurred once. This rearrangement joins TRBV7-4 to TRBJ2-7, with D possibly TRBD1 on 5 matching bases. The CDR3 extends over 17 amino acids. Germline CDR1 SGHVT, CDR2 SQSDAQ. Trimming removed 5 bases from V and 5 bases from J, with 25 bases in between. The CDR3 DNA sequence: TGTGCCAGCAGCCCATACTTTCAGGGCGGAGTTCGGGACGAGCAGTACTTC. Translated, it gives CASSPYFQGGVRDEQYF.

The V and J genes are TRBV19 and TRBJ1-5; D is perhaps TRBD1 (5 bases). Germline V gives CDR1 LNHDA, CDR2 SQIVND (reference sequence). The CDR3 has 14 residues. The V and J ends lost 7 bases and 0 bases respectively, with 10 bases between them. The CDR3 bases are TGTGCCAGTATGGGGGGAGTTAGCAATCAGCCCCAGCATTTT. Translation gives CASMGGVSNQPQHF.

The CDR3 DNA reads TGTGCCAGCTCACGACAGGCAAACACTGAAGCTTTCTTT. Amino acid sequence: CASSRQANTEAFF. This chain connects TRBV18 to TRBJ1-1; D possibly corresponds to TRBD1 (6 bases). In germline, CDR1 is KGHSH, CDR2 LQKENI. Trimming removed 4 bases at V and 2 bases at J, with 8 bases between. The length of the CDR3 is 13 residues. The full variable domain, its missing parts supplied by reference TRBV18 and TRBJ1-1, is NAGVMQNPRHLVRRRGQEARLRCSPMKGHSHVYWYRQLPEEGLKFMVYLQKENIIDESGMPKERFSAEFPKEGPSILRIQQVVRGDSAAYFCASSRQANTEAFFGQGTRLTVV.

The chain couples TRBV7-9 to TRBJ2-7; D unresolved. V was cut by 5 bases and J by 6 bases, with 17 bases left in between. The germline gives CDR1 SEHNR, CDR2 FQNEAQ (reference sequence). This CDR3 comprises 14 residues. CDR3 protein: CASSTHFVASEQYF. The CDR3 DNA sequence: TGTGCCAGCAGCACCCATTTCGTGGCCTCCGAGCAGTACTTC. Complete variable domain (other parts from reference TRBV7-9 and TRBJ2-7): DTGVSQNPRHKITKRGQNVTFRCDPISEHNRLYWYRQTLGQGPEFLTYFQNEAQLEKSRLLSDRFSAERPKGSFSTLEIQRTEQGDSAMYLCASSTHFVASEQYFGPGTRLTVT.

The chain has TRBV12-5 and TRBJ2-1; weak D call: TRBD2 (5 bases). Germline CDR1 and CDR2: LGHNT and FRNRAP. Trimming stripped 1 base from V and 1 base from J, with 8 bases between. The length of the CDR3 is 15 residues. CDR3 in DNA: TGTGCTAGTGGTTTGGGGGGAGCGTCCTACAATGAGCAGTTCTTC. Translating it yields CASGLGGASYNEQFF.

This chain connects TRBV5-1 to TRBJ2-1; 9 bases are shared with TRBD2. Trimming removed 4 bases from V and 3 bases from J; junction bases left unmatched: 8. The CDR3 loop spans 16 amino acids. The germline V gene has CDR1 SGHRS and CDR2 YFSETQ. The DNA for the CDR3 is TGCGCCAGCAGCCCGGGACTAGCCGTCAGCTACAATGAGCAGTTCTTC. Translating gives CASSPGLAVSYNEQFF. Filled out from reference TRBV5-1 and TRBJ2-1, the complete variable domain reads KAGVTQTPRYLIKTRGQQVTLSCSPISGHRSVSWYQQTPGQGLQFLFEYFSETQRNKGNFPGRFSGRQFSNSRSEMNVSTLELGDSALYLCASSPGLAVSYNEQFFGPGTRLTVL.

Points on this clone: The sample contains more than one DNA sequence encoding this CDR3. V and J are TRBV5-6 and TRBJ2-5; D gene unclear. V lost 0 bases to trimming and J lost 1 base, with 7 bases between them. The CDR3 is 14 residues long. The germline gives CDR1 SGHDT, CDR2 YYEEEE. CDR3 bases: TGTGCCAGCAGCTTGGCTAGTCCCCAAGAGACCCAGTACTTC. It codes for CASSLASPQETQYF.

CDR3 in DNA: TGTGCCAGCAGCTTGGTATTGGCGGGAGAGGCCGGGGAGCTGTTTTTT. Protein: CASSLVLAGEAGELFF. The J gene is TRBJ2-2, the V gene TRBV5-6, with 7 bases that match TRBD2. Trimming at V came to 0 bases and at J to 6 bases, leaving 8 bases not matched to a gene. This CDR3 has 16 amino acids. The germline gives CDR1 SGHDT, CDR2 YYEEEE.

The chain joins TRBV2 to TRBJ2-5, with a possible D match to TRBD1 (5 bases). The CDR3 loop spans 14 amino acids. With 1 base removed from V and 5 bases from J, the gap between germline ends came to 11 bases. The germline gives CDR1 SNHLY, CDR2 FYNNEI. CDR3 DNA sequence: TGTGCCAGCAGTGAAGTAAGGGGCGGTGAGACCCAGTACTTC. It codes for CASSEVRGGETQYF. The full variable domain, its missing parts supplied by reference TRBV2 and TRBJ2-5, is EPEVTQTPSHQVTQMGQEVILRCVPISNHLYFYWYRQILGQKVEFLVSFYNNEISEKSEIFDDQFSVERPDGSNFTLKIRSTKLEDSAMYFCASSEVRGGETQYFGPGTRLLVL.

V usage is TRBV7-2 and J usage is TRBJ2-1; TRBD2 matches 7 bases. V shed 5 bases and J 3 bases; nucleotides not matched to a gene: 4. The CDR3 contains 14 residues. Germline CDR1 SGHTA, CDR2 FQGNSA. The CDR3 loop reads CASSNSGFYNEQFF. The DNA for the CDR3 is TGTGCCAGCAGCAATAGCGGGTTCTACAATGAGCAGTTCTTC.

CDR3 loop: CASSVTPNQPQHF. The CDR3 coding sequence is TGTGCCAGCAGCGTGACTCCCAATCAGCCCCAGCATTTT. The chain links TRBV9 to TRBJ1-5; D remains ambiguous. CDR1 is SGDLS, CDR2 YYNGEE, per germline. This CDR3 has 13 residues. V was cut by 2 bases and J by 3 bases, with 6 bases left in between.

The chain carries TRBV27 and TRBJ2-1; 7 bases are shared with TRBD1. The germline gives CDR1 MNHEY, CDR2 SMNVEV (reference sequence). The V and J ends lost 3 bases and 0 bases, in that order; junction bases with no gene match: 5. This CDR3 spans 16 amino acids. CDR3 DNA: TGTGCCAGCAGTTTCCCAGACAGGGTCTCCTACAATGAGCAGTTCTTC. It yields the protein CASSFPDRVSYNEQFF.

The rearrangement joins TRBV7-2 to TRBJ2-7, with 7 bases aligning to TRBD1. V was pared by 4 bases and J by 0 bases, with 6 bases of the junction left unmatched. The CDR3 loop spans 15 amino acids. Germline V CDR1 and CDR2: SGHTA, FQGNSA. CDR3 residues: CASSWGQIVSYEQYF. Here the CDR3 DNA reads TGTGCCAGCAGCTGGGGACAGATTGTCTCCTACGAGCAGTACTTC.

This sequence joins TRBV5-4 and TRBJ2-3, with 8 bases lining up with TRBD2. CDR3 size: 17 residues. Germline CDR1 SGHNT, CDR2 YYREEE (reference sequence). Trimming removed 3 bases from V and 6 bases from J; junction bases left unmatched: 15. This CDR3 is CASSSNAVAGSTDTQYF. Written as DNA, the CDR3 is TGTGCCAGCAGCTCCAACGCCGTAGCGGGAAGTACCGATACGCAGTATTTT.

The count of this clone is one. The CDR3 region is CASSSPDITDTQYF. The CDR3 coding sequence is TGTGCCAGCAGCTCCCCGGACATCACAGATACGCAGTATTTT. The V call is TRBV7-9, the J call TRBJ2-3, with a weak D call TRBD1 (5 bases). Germline V CDR1 and CDR2: SEHNR, FQNEAQ (reference sequence). The V end lost 4 bases, the J end lost 2 bases, and 10 bases lay between the germline ends. The CDR3 totals 14 residues. The variable domain in full, with the rest retrieved from reference TRBV7-9 and TRBJ2-3, is DTGVSQNPRHKITKRGQNVTFRCDPISEHNRLYWYRQTLGQGPEFLTYFQNEAQLEKSRLLSDRFSAERPKGSFSTLEIQRTEQGDSAMYLCASSSPDITDTQYFGPGTRLTVL.

With respect to this clone: Relative to the germline gene, one junction end is altered; a read error may explain this. This chain joins TRBV5-1 and TRBJ2-7, with 14 bases fitting TRBD2. This CDR3 spans 14 amino acids. Germline CDR1 and CDR2: SGHRS and YFSETQ. The CDR3 spells CASSGTGLAGETNF. The CDR3 region has the DNA TGCGCCAGCAGCGGTACGGGACTAGCGGGAGAGACCAACTTC.

This chain connects TRBV19 to TRBJ1-5, with unresolved D. This CDR3 has 17 residues. V was trimmed by 3 bases and J by 0 bases, leaving 15 bases between them. Germline V gene sequence: CDR1 LNHDA, CDR2 SQIVND (reference sequence). Written as DNA, the CDR3 is TGTGCCAGTAGTATTACGGGGATGGTCAATAGCAATCAGCCCCAGCATTTT. This encodes CASSITGMVNSNQPQHF.

The chain joins TRBV4-2 to TRBJ2-1; the match to TRBD2 covers 11 bases. Trimming took 2 bases from V and 7 from J; bases not matched to a gene: 7. CDR3 length: 16 residues. Germline loops: CDR1 LGHNA, CDR2 YNFKEQ. The CDR3 here is CASSQTTSGRENEQFF. The CDR3 region has the DNA TGTGCCAGCAGCCAAACAACTAGCGGGAGAGAGAATGAGCAGTTCTTC.

This chain joins TRBV10-1 and TRBJ2-1, with 11 bases lining up with TRBD2. CDR1 and CDR2 (germline): WNHNN, SYGVQD (reference sequence). There are 15 residues in the CDR3. Germline trimming cut 5 bases from V and 6 bases from J; bases unmatched to any gene: 6. CDR3 in DNA: TGCGCCAGCAGTTTACTAGCGGGAGATCCCAATGAGCAGTTCTTC. Its protein product is CASSLLAGDPNEQFF.

This clone occurred a few times. The chain links TRBV25-1 to TRBJ2-3; perhaps TRBD2 as D (5 bases). The V gene lost 0 bases and the J gene lost 5 bases, with 12 bases spanning the gap. CDR1 and CDR2 (germline): MGHDK, SYGVNS. This CDR3 is 15 amino acids long. In DNA, the CDR3 is TGTGCCAGCAGTGAATATGCCGGGAAGGGAGATACGCAGTATTTT. Protein sequence: CASSEYAGKGDTQYF.

The chain joins TRBV28 to TRBJ1-5; D call uncertain. V was pared by 6 bases and J by 0 bases, with 9 bases between. CDR3 length equals 14 residues. From germline, CDR1 is MDHEN and CDR2 SYDVKM. CDR3 protein: CASRETASNQPQHF. The CDR3 DNA sequence: TGTGCCAGCAGGGAAACAGCTAGCAATCAGCCCCAGCATTTT.

This chain links TRBV6-5 with TRBJ2-2; possibly TRBD1 for D (6 bases). Germline CDR1 MNHEY, CDR2 SVGAGI. V dropped 1 base and J dropped 5 bases, with 8 bases sitting between them. The CDR3 is 14 amino acids. CDR3 nucleotide sequence: TGTGCCAGCAGTTACTACAGGGATACCGGGGAGCTGTTTTTT. It is translated as CASSYYRDTGELFF.

V and J are TRBV6-5 and TRBJ2-5; D remains ambiguous. The J call may be wrong; the DNA end is better matched by TRBJ2-7. Germline CDR1 and CDR2: MNHEY and SVGAGI. This CDR3 comprises 14 residues. This chain's CDR3 is CASSYSTRNYEQYF. DNA for the CDR3: TGTGCCAGCAGTTACTCGACCAGAAACTACGAGCAGTACTTC.

The chain recombines TRBV4-1 with TRBJ2-2, with TRBD2 identical over 7 bases. CDR1 is MGHRA, CDR2 YSYEKL, per germline. Trimming removed 3 bases from V and 1 base from J; junction bases left unmatched: 5. The CDR3 spans 16 residues. CDR3 nucleotide sequence: TGCGCCAGCAGCCATCTTTCTAGCGGGAACACCGGGGAGCTGTTTTTT. Its protein product is CASSHLSSGNTGELFF.